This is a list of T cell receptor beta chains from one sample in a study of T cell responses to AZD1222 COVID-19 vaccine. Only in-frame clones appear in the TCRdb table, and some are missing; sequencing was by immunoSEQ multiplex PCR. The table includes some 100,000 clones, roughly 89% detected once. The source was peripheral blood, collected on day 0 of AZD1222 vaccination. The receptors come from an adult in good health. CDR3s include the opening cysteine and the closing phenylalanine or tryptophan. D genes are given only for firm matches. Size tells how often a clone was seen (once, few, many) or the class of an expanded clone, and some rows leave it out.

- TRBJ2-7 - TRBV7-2 CASSLGGGSPYEQYF TGTGCCAGCAGCTTAGGTGGTGGAAGTCCCTACGAGCAGTACTTC
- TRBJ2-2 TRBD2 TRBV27 CASRGAGEGHGGELFF TGTGCCAGCAGAGGGGCTGGGGAGGGCCATGGCGGGGAGCTGTTTTTT
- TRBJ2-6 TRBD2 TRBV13 CASTLGGLAGDYGANVLTF TGTGCCAGCACCCTAGGGGGACTAGCGGGAGACTATGGGGCCAACGTCCTGACTTTC
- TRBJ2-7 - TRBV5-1 CASSLEVPSYEQYF TGCGCCAGCAGCTTGGAGGTGCCCTCCTACGAGCAGTACTTC
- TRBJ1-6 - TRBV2 CASSERRGVGNSPLHF TGTGCCAGCAGTGAGAGGAGGGGTGTAGGGAATTCACCCCTCCACTTT
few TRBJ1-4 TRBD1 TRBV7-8 CASSPPLRTGGVEKLFF TGTGCCAGCAGCCCCCCCCTAAGGACAGGGGGCGTTGAAAAACTGTTTTTT
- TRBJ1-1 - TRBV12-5 CASKEAYLPEAFF TGTGCTAGTAAGGAGGCGTACCTGCCTGAAGCTTTCTTT
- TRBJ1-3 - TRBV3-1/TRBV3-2 CASSPSSGGFHSGNTIYF TGTGCCAGCAGCCCCAGTTCTGGCGGTTTTCACTCTGGAAACACCATATATTTT
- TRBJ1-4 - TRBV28 CASSLGGARATNEKLFF TGTGCCAGCAGTTTAGGTGGGGCCCGTGCAACTAATGAAAAACTGTTTTTT
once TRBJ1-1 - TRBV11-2 CASKSGESNTEAFF TGTGCCAGCAAGTCTGGGGAATCGAACACTGAAGCTTTCTTT
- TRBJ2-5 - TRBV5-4 CASSLINEEETQYF TGTGCCAGCAGCTTGATTAACGAGGAAGAGACCCAGTACTTC
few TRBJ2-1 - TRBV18 CASSPAGTGVEQFF TGTGCCAGCTCACCGGCAGGGACTGGCGTTGAGCAGTTCTTC
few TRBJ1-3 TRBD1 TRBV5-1 CASSTGTARNTIYF TGCGCCAGCAGCACTGGGACAGCCCGAAACACCATATATTTT
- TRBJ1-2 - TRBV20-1 CSASPPGSGGYTF TGCAGTGCTAGTCCTCCAGGGTCAGGGGGCTACACCTTC
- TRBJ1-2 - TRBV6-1 CASSEPGSYGYTF TGTGCCAGCAGTGAACCGGGAAGCTATGGCTACACCTTC
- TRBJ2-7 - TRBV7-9 CASSNPGVSGSEQYF TGTGCCAGCAGCAACCCGGGAGTCAGCGGGTCCGAGCAGTACTTC
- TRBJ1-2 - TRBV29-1 CSVEDRTRSNYGYTF TGCAGCGTTGAAGATCGGACCAGATCGAACTATGGCTACACCTTC
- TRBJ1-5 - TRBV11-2 CASSLESNQPQHF TGTGCCAGCAGCTTAGAAAGCAATCAGCCCCAGCATTTT
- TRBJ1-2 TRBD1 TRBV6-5 CASSYSVVGGPYGYTF TGTGCCAGCAGTTACTCGGTAGTAGGGGGCCCCTATGGCTACACCTTC
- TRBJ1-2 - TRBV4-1 CASSQETYRAYGYTF TGCGCCAGCAGCCAAGAAACCTACAGGGCTTATGGCTACACCTTC
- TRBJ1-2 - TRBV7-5 CVRSYEEKGNYGYTF TGTGTCAGAAGCTACGAGGAAAAGGGGAACTATGGCTACACCTTC
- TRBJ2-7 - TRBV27 CASSWRGGTAYEQYF TGTGCCAGCAGTTGGAGGGGGGGGACAGCCTACGAGCAGTACTTC
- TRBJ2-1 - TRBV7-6 CASTFAGQSNEQFF TGTGCCAGCACCTTTGCGGGACAGTCCAATGAGCAGTTCTTC
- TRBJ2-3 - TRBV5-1 CASSLQGQGTDTQYF TGCGCCAGCAGCTTACAGGGTCAGGGCACAGATACGCAGTATTTT
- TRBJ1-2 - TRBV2 CASSDSTGTDGYTF TGTGCCAGCAGTGATTCAACAGGGACGGATGGCTACACCTTC
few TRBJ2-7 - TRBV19 CASSIRAPDPYEQYF TGTGCCAGTAGTATAAGGGCCCCCGATCCCTACGAGCAGTACTTC
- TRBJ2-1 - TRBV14 CASSPDSQRSYNEQFF TGTGCCAGCAGCCCCGACAGTCAACGGTCCTACAATGAGCAGTTCTTC
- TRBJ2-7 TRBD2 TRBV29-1 CSVAGLVDEQYF TGCAGCGTTGCAGGACTAGTCGACGAGCAGTACTTC
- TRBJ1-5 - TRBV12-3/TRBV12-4 CASSFGGNQPQHF TGTGCCAGCAGTTTCGGGGGAAATCAGCCCCAGCATTTT
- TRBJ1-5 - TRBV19 CASRYGGNQPQHF TGTGCCAGTAGATACGGGGGCAATCAGCCCCAGCATTTT
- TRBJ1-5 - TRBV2 CASTGGGQPQHF TGTGCTAGCACGGGGGGCGGTCAGCCCCAGCATTTT
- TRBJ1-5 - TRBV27 CASSQGNQPQHF TGTGCCAGCAGCCAGGGAAATCAGCCCCAGCATTTT
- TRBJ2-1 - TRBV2 CASRATPSTGGQFF TGTGCCAGCAGAGCAACACCTAGCACCGGGGGGCAGTTCTTC
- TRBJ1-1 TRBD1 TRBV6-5 CASSRQGGTEAFF TGTGCCAGCAGCAGACAGGGGGGCACTGAAGCTTTCTTT
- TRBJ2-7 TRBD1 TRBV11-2 CASSLAGQGAYEQYF TGTGCCAGCAGCTTGGCCGGACAGGGGGCCTACGAGCAGTACTTC
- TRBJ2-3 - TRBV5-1 CASSSWTATSTDTQYF TGCGCCAGCAGCAGCTGGACAGCCACTAGCACAGATACGCAGTATTTT
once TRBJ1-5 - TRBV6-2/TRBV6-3 CASSGSNSNQPQHF TGTGCCAGCAGTGGGTCCAATAGCAATCAGCCCCAGCATTTT
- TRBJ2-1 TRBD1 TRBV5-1 CASSFPDRANEQFF TGCGCCAGCAGCTTTCCGGACAGGGCAAATGAGCAGTTCTTC
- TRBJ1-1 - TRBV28 CASSFSFGTEAFF TGTGCCAGCAGTTTCTCTTTCGGGACTGAAGCTTTCTTT
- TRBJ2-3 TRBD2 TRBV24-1 CATSGVLAGGPGTDTQYF TGTGCCACCAGTGGTGTTCTAGCGGGAGGGCCGGGCACAGATACGCAGTATTTT
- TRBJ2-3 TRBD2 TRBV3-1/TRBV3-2 CASSQEGGLTSGTDTQYF TGTGCCAGCAGCCAAGAAGGAGGCCTGACTAGCGGTACAGATACGCAGTATTTT
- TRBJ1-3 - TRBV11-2 CASGAQGRSGNTIYF TGTGCCAGCGGCGCACAGGGCCGCTCTGGAAACACCATATATTTT
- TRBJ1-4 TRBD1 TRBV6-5 CASSLTGGGEKLFF TGTGCCAGCAGTCTCACAGGGGGCGGCGAAAAACTGTTTTTT
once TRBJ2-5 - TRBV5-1 CASSLQGAGGETQYF TGCGCCAGCAGCCTCCAAGGGGCGGGTGGAGAGACCCAGTACTTC
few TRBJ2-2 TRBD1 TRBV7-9 CASRPGQGYTGELFF TGTGCCAGCAGACCGGGACAGGGGTACACCGGGGAGCTGTTTTTT
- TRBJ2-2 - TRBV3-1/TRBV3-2 CASSQMGYAGELFF TGTGCCAGCAGCCAAATGGGGTACGCCGGGGAGCTGTTTTTT
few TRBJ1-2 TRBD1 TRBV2 CASSERGTAYGYTF TGTGCCAGCAGTGAACGGGGGACAGCCTATGGCTACACCTTC
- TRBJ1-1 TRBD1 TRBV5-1 CASSLGGTGNTEAFF TGCGCCAGCAGCTTGGGAGGGACAGGGAACACTGAAGCTTTCTTT
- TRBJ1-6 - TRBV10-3 CAISELVRNSPLHF TGTGCCATCAGTGAACTGGTGAGGAATTCACCCCTCCACTTT
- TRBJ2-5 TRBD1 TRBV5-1 CASSRQGETQYF TGCGCCAGCAGTCGACAGGGAGAGACCCAGTACTTC
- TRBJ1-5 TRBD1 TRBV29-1 CSVATGQTNQPQHF TGCAGCGTTGCGACAGGGCAGACCAATCAGCCCCAGCATTTT